This T cell receptor (beta chain) was documented in a study of T cells in Graves' hyperthyroidism and ophthalmopathy. There were TCR beta CDR3 regions amplified from RNA transcripts. Primed by the HTBI set, a first-round RT-PCR was run on the TCR CDR3. TCRdb redid the calling of the multiplex PCR reads with MiXCR, one entry per CDR3 protein. The profile covers about 770,000 distinct CDR3 sequences, with 18% appearing a single time and around 15% taken by the ten largest. The CDR3 extends over 13 amino acids. Germline values: CDR1 SQVTM, CDR2 ANQGSEA. Trimming cost V 7 bases and J 3 bases; bases outside gene matches: 4. This clonotype was seen at least ten times.

Material for sequencing was blood. This receptor was identified in a woman between 45 and 60 years old with Graves' hyperthyroidism that later progressed to Graves' ophthalmopathy. The chain employs TRBV29-1 and TRBJ2-7, with 12 bases lining up with TRBD2. For the CDR3, the DNA is TGCAGCGGCCTAGCGGGGGGGAACTACGAGCAGTACTTC. Protein: CSGLAGGNYEQYF.